The entry below gives a single T cell receptor (beta chain) sequence along with its context. This clonotype showed up many times. What antigen it recognizes has not been identified. No much larger clonotype is one base removed from it; base qualities were not supplied. Sequencing used an Illumina HiSeq 2500. TCRs were amplified with Phusion for roughly 20 PCR cycles, with a constant-region primer paired with the adapter attached to the V primers. Amplification of the isolated mRNA was done with the MessageAmp II aRNA Amplification Kit, which involved an approximately 16-hour in vitro transcription at 37 degrees C. mRNA for TCR sequencing was isolated with the Dynabeads mRNA DIRECT Purification Kit. A second approximately 25-cycle Phusion PCR added indexed Illumina adapters, and products were purified with AMPure XP beads. The original pipeline was this. Custom Perl scripts were used to pool TCR sequences that encoded the same protein, to remove out-of-frame sequences, and to calculate the abundance of each clonotype. Any TCR sequence supported by only a single read was excluded from analysis. The metrics used to describe the repertoires included Shannon entropy, Gini index, clonality, richness, and the frequency of TCRs shared between repertoires. Starting from the raw public reads, TCRdb applied fastp trimming at Q25, assembled clones with MiXCR and retained in-frame beta chains. CDR3 protein duplicates are merged, each entry listing the most common genes and DNA. None of the V and J calls come from the authors' own analysis; TCRdb made them. The sample records approximately 52,000 distinct CDR3 sequences, approximately 35% of which are singletons. Jointly, the top ten make up roughly 8% of the sample.

The label giving this sample's time point can be read as: after trial treatment. The treatment or condition label for this specimen denotes: LDRT plus nivolumab, ipilimumab, low-dose cyclophosphamide and aspirin (RACIN trial). The donors came from RACIN, which was a single-arm phase I dose-escalation trial that paired nivolumab and ipilimumab with aspirin, low-dose cyclophosphamide and low-dose radiotherapy. Eligible patients had advanced, TIL-negative solid tumors. The sample belongs to a study of low-dose radiotherapy and immunotherapy resistance in tumors (dated 2022 in TCRdb). Describing the broader study: Cohort 1 received 0.5 Gy per fraction every 2 weeks, with a prescribed total PTV dose of 6.5 Gy. For Cohort 2, the dose was 1 Gy per fraction given every two weeks, adding up to 13 Gy in total across 26 weeks. Nivolumab and ipilimumab were both given intravenously, with nivolumab at a 240 mg flat dose every two weeks and ipilimumab at 1 mg/kg every six weeks. Every two weeks, patients got intravenous cyclophosphamide at 200 mg/m2, given one day ahead of each radiation and immunotherapy administration. Patients took aspirin 300 mg orally once daily for four cycles, starting on cycle 1 day 1. To make first-strand cDNA, Superscript III was used along with a set of TRAV- and TRBV-specific primers so that both the TCRalpha and TCRbeta chains were covered. Trial participants were not randomized into treatment groups. Eight patients were included in the translational analysis, namely three from the first dose cohort plus the first five from the second dose cohort.

Inclusive of the bounding cysteine and phenylalanine, the CDR3 is 12 residues long. Of all the DNA, just the CDR3 is kept, 36 bases in frame from base 1. For CDR1 and CDR2, the germline V gene lists SGHDN and FVKESK. V is reduced by 6 bases and J by 3 bases, leaving a spacing of 7 bases between them. Here the sequenced sample was PBMCs, taken after low-dose radiotherapy plus immunotherapy. The TCR originated in a male donor with rectosigmoid adenocarcinoma. The chain is encoded by TRBV14 joined to TRBJ2-3; a confident D gene designation cannot be given. The nucleotides are TGTGCCAGCAGACGTAATACAGATACGCAGTATTTT. It specifies CASRRNTDTQYF.